Shown below are 19 T cell receptor beta chains from a single sample sequenced in a study of T-cell reconstitution after alpha-beta-depleted transplantation in children. As it was prepared, the TCRbeta library received unique molecular identifiers. MiXCR was run by TCRdb on the PCR reads, yielding one entry per CDR3 protein. This table has just under 550,000 distinct CDR3 sequences, about a sixth appearing once. Here the sequenced sample was PBMCs from the stem cell graft donor, taken from the stem cell graft. The source of these receptors is a human donor who donated a stem cell graft to a child with acute lymphoblastic leukemia.

The chain recombines TRBV6-2 or TRBV6-3 with TRBJ1-1; TRBD1 might be the D (5 bases). Germline V gene sequence: CDR1 MNHEY, CDR2 SVGEGT. Trimming removed 5 bases at V and 1 base at J, with 11 bases between. CDR3 length equals 14 residues. This chain's CDR3 is CASSPMTENTEAFF. CDR3 coding DNA: TGTGCCAGCAGTCCAATGACAGAGAACACTGAAGCTTTCTTT.

In its sample, this clonotype was seen many times. The CDR3 is CASSWLAGTYEQYF. CDR3 coding DNA: TGCGCCAGCAGCTGGCTAGCGGGCACCTACGAGCAGTACTTC. The chain couples TRBV4-1 to TRBJ2-7; 8 bases map to TRBD2. V dropped 5 bases and J dropped 2; count of bases not matched to a gene: 5. Germline V gene lookup returns CDR1 MGHRA and CDR2 YSYEKL. The CDR3 length is 14 residues.

This clonotype was found a few times. The rearrangement links TRBV28 to TRBJ1-5; 8 bases match TRBD1. Germline V lookup: CDR1 MDHEN, CDR2 SYDVKM. V dropped 5 bases and J dropped 2; count of bases not matched to a gene: 11. The CDR3 extends over 17 amino acids. The CDR3 loop reads CASSPPNQGAGNQPQHF. The DNA for the CDR3 is TGTGCCAGCAGTCCTCCCAACCAGGGGGCAGGCAATCAGCCCCAGCATTTT. Using reference TRBV28 and TRBJ1-5 for the parts outside the CDR3, the full variable domain is DVKVTQSSRYLVKRTGEKVFLECVQDMDHENMFWYRQDPGLGLRLIYFSYDVKMKEKGDIPEGYSVSREKKERFSLILESASTNQTSMYLCASSPPNQGAGNQPQHFGDGTRLSIL.

In its sample, this clonotype was seen a few times. V usage is TRBV5-1 and J usage is TRBJ2-1, with TRBD2 matching 7 bases. There are 13 residues in the CDR3. In germline, CDR1 is SGHRS, CDR2 YFSETQ. Trimming cost V 8 bases and J 6 bases; bases outside gene matches: 8. The CDR3 DNA reads as TGCGCCAGTCACTACAGCGGGGCCAATGAGCAGTTCTTC. This translates into CASHYSGANEQFF.

Only a few counts were recorded for this clonotype. The chain has TRBV7-9 and TRBJ2-7; 10 bases align to TRBD2. V shed 5 bases, J shed 1 base, and the junction held 5 bases outside the gene matches. CDR1 and CDR2 from the germline V gene are SEHNR and FQNEAQ (reference sequence). The length of the CDR3 is 15 residues. CDR3 coding DNA: TGTGCCAGCAGCACCCCTAGCGGGGGTTCCTACGAGCAGTACTTC. It encodes CASSTPSGGSYEQYF.

This clonotype was found a few times. The chain carries TRBV12-3 or TRBV12-4 and TRBJ2-7; D may be TRBD1 (6 bases). V was cut by 6 bases and J by 2 bases, with 17 bases left in between. This CDR3 contains 15 residues. This CDR3 reads CASSTTGPLPYEQYF. The CDR3, as DNA: TGTGCCAGCAGCACGACAGGACCCCTACCCTACGAGCAGTACTTC.

The V call is TRBV5-1, the J call TRBJ2-3; tentative D call: TRBD2 (6 bases). The germline CDR1 and CDR2 sequences are SGHRS and YFSETQ. Deletions cut 7 bases from V and 4 bases from J, with 13 bases between. The CDR3 runs 13 residues. CDR3 in amino acids: CASAWREADTQYF. DNA for the CDR3: TGCGCCAGCGCATGGAGGGAGGCAGATACGCAGTATTTT. Filled out from reference TRBV5-1 and TRBJ2-3, the complete variable domain reads KAGVTQTPRYLIKTRGQQVTLSCSPISGHRSVSWYQQTPGQGLQFLFEYFSETQRNKGNFPGRFSGRQFSNSRSEMNVSTLELGDSALYLCASAWREADTQYFGPGTRLTVL.

The sample holds a few counts of this clonotype. V gene TRBV12-3 or TRBV12-4 combines with J gene TRBJ2-7; a possible D gene is TRBD2 (6 bases). The CDR3 has 15 residues. Trimming cost V 7 bases and J 3 bases, with 19 bases left between them. Here the CDR3 reads CASTNVEGISYEQYF. CDR3 DNA: TGTGCCAGCACCAATGTGGAGGGGATTAGCTACGAGCAGTACTTC.

The sample holds a few counts of this clonotype. The V gene is TRBV20-1, the J gene TRBJ2-1; TRBD2 might be the D (5 bases). Germline V CDR1 and CDR2: DFQATT, SNEGSKA (reference sequence). The length of the CDR3 is 16 residues. The V and J ends lost 2 bases and 3 bases respectively, with 17 bases between them. The CDR3 DNA is TGCAGTGCTAGAACTAAACGGGGAATTGTCTACAATGAGCAGTTCTTC. Translation gives CSARTKRGIVYNEQFF.

A few counts support this clonotype. The chain joins TRBV20-1 to TRBJ2-1, with 7 bases lining up with TRBD2. CDR1 and CDR2 from the germline V gene are DFQATT and SNEGSKA (reference sequence). The junction had 13 bases not matched to a gene; V was cut back by 1 base and J by 1 base. There are 18 residues in the CDR3. The CDR3 sequence is CSARGPSGRLASYNEQFF. As DNA, the CDR3 is TGCAGTGCTAGAGGACCCTCTGGCCGACTAGCTTCCTACAATGAGCAGTTCTTC.

In its sample, this clonotype was seen a few times. This chain uses TRBV30 with TRBJ1-1; D is uncertain. CDR1 is GTSNPN, CDR2 SVGIG, per germline (reference sequence). V dropped 0 bases and J dropped 6 bases, with 5 bases sitting between them. The CDR3 loop spans 11 amino acids. As DNA, the CDR3 is TGTGCCTGGAGTGTGGTAGCTGAAGCTTTCTTT. Its translation: CAWSVVAEAFF. The variable domain in full, completed from reference TRBV30 and TRBJ1-1, reads SQTIHQWPATLVQPVGSPLSLECTVEGTSNPNLYWYRQAAGRGLQLLFYSVGIGQISSEVPQNLSASRPQDRQFILSSKKLLLSDSGFYLCAWSVVAEAFFGQGTRLTVV.

This CDR3 reads CASSFGIIQYF. The CDR3 bases are TGTGCCAGCAGCTTTGGTATAATCCAGTACTTC. This sequence joins TRBV7-2 and TRBJ2-5, with unresolved D. Germline-derived CDR1 and CDR2 are SGHTA and FQGNSA. V gave up 3 bases and J gave up 10 bases, with 9 bases separating them. The CDR3 sequence is 11 residues long.

The table lists this clonotype with a few counts. This sequence joins TRBV7-8 and TRBJ2-7, with D possibly being TRBD1 (5 bases). The CDR3 extends over 17 amino acids. V shed 1 base and J shed 3 bases, with 19 bases lying between them. CDR1 and CDR2 (germline): SGHVS, FQNEAQ. The CDR3 reads CASSLDDSWVVNYEQYF. For the CDR3, the DNA is TGTGCCAGCAGCTTAGATGACAGTTGGGTGGTGAACTACGAGCAGTACTTC.

This clonotype was observed a handful of times. The chain uses TRBV28 and TRBJ1-2; D remains ambiguous. In germline, CDR1 is MDHEN, CDR2 SYDVKM. CDR3 length: 12 residues. Trimming removed 6 bases from V and 2 bases from J, with 7 bases in between. This CDR3 is CASRLGNYGYTF. In DNA, the CDR3 is TGTGCCAGCAGGCTAGGGAACTATGGCTACACCTTC.

This clonotype was counted a few times. V usage is TRBV5-1 and J usage is TRBJ2-2; the match to TRBD1 covers 7 bases. The CDR3 spans 15 residues. In germline, CDR1 is SGHRS, CDR2 YFSETQ. J gave up 2 bases and V 3 bases, and 4 bases lay outside the gene matches. The CDR3 DNA reads TGCGCCAGCAGCTGGACAGGCCCTAACACCGGGGAGCTGTTTTTT. This translates into CASSWTGPNTGELFF.

This clonotype has a handful of counts. The genes are TRBV9 and TRBJ1-1; D may be TRBD1 (5 bases). V shed 0 bases and J shed 6 bases, with 15 bases lying between them. The CDR3 covers 15 residues. The germline V gene has CDR1 SGDLS and CDR2 YYNGEE. The CDR3 DNA sequence: TGTGCCAGCAGCGTAGCTAGGAACCGGGACGCTGAAGCTTTCTTT. As protein: CASSVARNRDAEAFF. The complete variable domain, with remaining parts taken from reference TRBV9 and TRBJ1-1, reads DSGVTQTPKHLITATGQRVTLRCSPRSGDLSVYWYQQSLDQGLQFLIQYYNGEERAKGNILERFSAQQFPDLHSELNLSSLELGDSALYFCASSVARNRDAEAFFGQGTRLTVV.

In its sample, this clonotype was seen a few times. The genes are TRBV29-1 and TRBJ1-6; maybe TRBD1 (5 bases). Trimming took off 2 bases at V and 15 bases at J, with 11 bases between the two ends. This CDR3 is 11 amino acids long. Germline CDR1 and CDR2: SQVTM and ANQGSEA. The CDR3 spells CSVEWQGHLHF. DNA for the CDR3: TGCAGCGTTGAATGGCAGGGTCACCTCCACTTT.

In this sample, this clonotype turned up a few times. This chain joins TRBV27 and TRBJ1-2; 10 bases agree with TRBD1. The CDR3 is 14 residues long. CDR1 and CDR2 from the germline V gene are MNHEY and SMNVEV (reference sequence). V lost 4 bases, J lost 4 bases, and 3 bases stayed unmatched. The CDR3 nucleotides are TGTGCCAGCAGTTCCGGGACAGGGGTCTATGGCTACACCTTC. This translates into CASSSGTGVYGYTF.

The chain joins TRBV29-1 to TRBJ2-2; no definite D call. Germline assignment: CDR1 SQVTM and CDR2 ANQGSEA. The CDR3 runs to 11 residues. V was cut by 4 bases and J by 3 bases, with 3 bases left in between. The CDR3 spells CSVVDTGELFF. The CDR3 DNA is TGCAGCGTTGTCGACACCGGGGAGCTGTTTTTT.